This TCR beta chain appears in the sequencing data of a study of cytomegalovirus exposure and HLA in healthy donors. PCR used 60 Vbeta primers and 13 Jbeta primers. Produced via immunoSEQ multiplex PCR; TCRdb's table is partial and in-frame only. Of roughly 110,000 clones in the sample, 60% to 80% were seen once. The study sampled nominally healthy donors, though unrecorded immune exposures were likely. The germline gives CDR1 SGHRS, CDR2 YFSETQ. The CDR3 length is 16 residues. Trimming cost V 1 base and J 0 bases, with 10 bases left between them. The clonotype comes from a man between 18 and 29 years old in good health and CMV-seronegative. Specimen: PBMCs. The chain is built from TRBV5-1 and TRBJ2-2; the D gene is possibly TRBD1 (6 bases). The CDR3 nucleotides read TGCGCCAGCAGCTTGACAGGGAACGCGAACACCGGGGAGCTGTTTTTT. Its protein is CASSLTGNANTGELFF.